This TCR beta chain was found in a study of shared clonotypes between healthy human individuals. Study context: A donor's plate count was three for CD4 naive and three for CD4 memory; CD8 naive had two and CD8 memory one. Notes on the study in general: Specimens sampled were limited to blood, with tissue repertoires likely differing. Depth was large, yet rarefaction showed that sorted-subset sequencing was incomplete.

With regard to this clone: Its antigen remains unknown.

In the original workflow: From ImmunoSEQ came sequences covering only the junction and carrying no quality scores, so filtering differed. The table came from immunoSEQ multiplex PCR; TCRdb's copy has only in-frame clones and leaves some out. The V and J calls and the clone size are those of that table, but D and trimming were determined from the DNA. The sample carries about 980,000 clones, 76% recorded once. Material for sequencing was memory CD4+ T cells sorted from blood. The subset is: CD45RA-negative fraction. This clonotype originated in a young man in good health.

CDR3 in DNA: TGCGCCAGCAGCGCATTGACAGGGGGACGAGAAAAACTGTTTTTT. It codes for CASSALTGGREKLFF. This chain uses TRBV5-1 with TRBJ1-4; TRBD1 aligns across 9 bases. After removal of 4 bases from V and 8 bases from J, the junction contained 9 bases not matched to a gene. Germline CDR1 reads SGHRS; CDR2 reads YFSETQ. The CDR3 covers 15 residues. The full variable domain, its missing parts supplied by reference TRBV5-1 and TRBJ1-4, is KAGVTQTPRYLIKTRGQQVTLSCSPISGHRSVSWYQQTPGQGLQFLFEYFSETQRNKGNFPGRFSGRQFSNSRSEMNVSTLELGDSALYLCASSALTGGREKLFFGSGTQLSVL.